The subject of this entry is one TCR beta chain. The CDR3 totals 15 residues. The V end lost 4 bases, the J end lost 0 bases, and 9 bases lay between the germline ends. Germline assignment: CDR1 MNHEY and CDR2 SVGAGI. These data originate in a study of blood T cell repertoires in COVID-19. Some clones are missing from TCRdb's copy, which holds only in-frame ones; the method was immunoSEQ multiplex PCR. Among about 270,000 clones listed, about nine tenths were seen once. The sample consisted of peripheral blood. V gene TRBV6-5 combines with J gene TRBJ2-2; D perhaps matches TRBD1 (6 bases). The sequence came from a man aged 35 to 55 with active or convalescent COVID-19. CDR3 in amino acids: CASSLQGSNTGELFF. DNA of the CDR3: TGTGCCAGCAGTTTACAGGGTTCGAACACCGGGGAGCTGTTTTTT.